The 29 T cell receptor beta chains below were found in one sample sequenced in a study of shared clonotypes between healthy human individuals. TCRdb's copy holds only in-frame clones and misses some; the assay was immunoSEQ multiplex PCR. The sample yields some 2,100,000 clones, about 94% seen once. Sample: naive CD4+ T cells sorted from blood. Subset denoted: CD45RA+ positively selected. The receptors come from a man aged 18-30 years in good health.

The J gene is TRBJ2-1, the V gene TRBV10-3; 9 nucleotides align to TRBD2. This CDR3 region has 16 residues. After removal of 3 bases from V and 2 bases from J, the junction contained 5 bases not matched to a gene. Germline CDR1 is ENHRY and CDR2 is SYGVKD. The DNA of the CDR3 is TGTGCCATCAGTGATGGGCGGGAGGGCACCTACAATGAGCAGTTCTTC. Translation: CAISDGREGTYNEQFF.

The genes are TRBV9 and TRBJ1-1; possibly TRBD1 for D (6 bases). The V and J ends lost 3 bases and 1 base respectively, with 10 bases between them. From germline, CDR1 is SGDLS and CDR2 YYNGEE. The CDR3 runs to 14 residues. This CDR3 is CASSEAGQNTEAFF. CDR3 nucleotides: TGTGCCAGCAGCGAAGCGGGACAGAACACTGAAGCTTTCTTT.

Points on this clone: Other DNA sequences of this sample code for an identical CDR3. The chain has TRBV7-9 and TRBJ1-1, with 7 bases fitting TRBD1. V trimming: 5 bases; J trimming: 1 base; junction bases outside the gene matches: 4. CDR1 and CDR2 from the germline V gene are SEHNR and FQNEAQ (reference sequence). The CDR3 is 14 amino acids. The CDR3 is CASSLGTENTEAFF. The CDR3 DNA reads TGTGCCAGCAGCCTCGGGACAGAGAACACTGAAGCTTTCTTT.

The CDR3 DNA is TGTGCCAGCATGGGCAGGGAAAGCAATCAGCCCCAGCATTTT. This sequence encodes CASMGRESNQPQHF. V usage is TRBV6-1 and J usage is TRBJ1-5, with a weak D call TRBD1 (5 bases). CDR3 length equals 14 residues. Germline lookup yields CDR1 MNHNS and CDR2 SASEGT. V lost 7 bases to trimming and J lost 1 base, with 11 bases between them.

The chain links TRBV18 to TRBJ1-4, with D possibly TRBD1 on 5 matching bases. This CDR3 region has 16 residues. Germline lookup yields CDR1 KGHSH and CDR2 LQKENI. V was trimmed by 3 bases and J by 0 bases, leaving 11 bases between them. The CDR3 coding sequence is TGTGCCAGCTCACCCTCTCGACAGTCAACTAATGAAAAACTGTTTTTT. It encodes CASSPSRQSTNEKLFF. The full variable domain, with the rest looked up from reference TRBV18 and TRBJ1-4, is NAGVMQNPRHLVRRRGQEARLRCSPMKGHSHVYWYRQLPEEGLKFMVYLQKENIIDESGMPKERFSAEFPKEGPSILRIQQVVRGDSAAYFCASSPSRQSTNEKLFFGSGTQLSVL.

This clone appeared once. V is TRBV5-1 and J is TRBJ2-2; tentatively, D is TRBD1 (6 bases). The V and J ends lost 4 bases and 7 bases respectively, with 17 bases between them. Germline V CDR1 and CDR2: SGHRS, YFSETQ. This CDR3 spans 15 amino acids. DNA for the CDR3: TGCGCCAGCAGCCTGGACAGCATCAAGCGCGGGGAGCTGTTTTTT. Residues: CASSLDSIKRGELFF.

The genes are TRBV25-1 and TRBJ1-6; tentative D call: TRBD1 (5 bases). The CDR3 loop spans 16 amino acids. V shed 4 bases and J shed 10 bases, with 20 bases lying between them. The germline CDR1 and CDR2 sequences are MGHDK and SYGVNS. The CDR3 bases are TGTGCCAGCAGTGGTCGGGATAAGGGGTTTCGGTCACCCCTCCACTTT. Translation: CASSGRDKGFRSPLHF.

This chain uses TRBV5-1 with TRBJ1-2; tentative D call: TRBD1 (5 bases). With 4 bases removed from V and 2 bases from J, the gap between germline ends came to 9 bases. Germline V gives CDR1 SGHRS, CDR2 YFSETQ. The CDR3 loop spans 13 amino acids. The CDR3 reads CASSRDENYGYTF. In DNA, the CDR3 is TGCGCCAGCAGCCGGGACGAAAACTATGGCTACACCTTC. The variable domain in full, completed from reference TRBV5-1 and TRBJ1-2, reads KAGVTQTPRYLIKTRGQQVTLSCSPISGHRSVSWYQQTPGQGLQFLFEYFSETQRNKGNFPGRFSGRQFSNSRSEMNVSTLELGDSALYLCASSRDENYGYTFGSGTRLTVV.

V usage is TRBV15 and J usage is TRBJ1-4; TRBD1 is a possible D gene (6 bases). The CDR3 length is 15 residues. Germline CDR1 is LNHNV and CDR2 is YYDKDF (reference sequence). V lost 5 bases to trimming and J lost 8 bases, with 18 bases between them. This chain's CDR3 is CATSGVGTSGEKLFF. The CDR3 region has the DNA TGTGCCACCAGCGGAGTTGGGACATCCGGGGAAAAACTGTTTTTT. Combining the CDR3 with reference TRBV15 and TRBJ1-4 gives the whole variable domain DAMVIQNPRYQVTQFGKPVTLSCSQTLNHNVMYWYQQKSSQAPKLLFHYYDKDFNNEADTPDNFQSRRPNTSFCFLDIRSPGLGDTAMYLCATSGVGTSGEKLFFGSGTQLSVL.

The J gene is TRBJ1-4, the V gene TRBV18; D ambiguous. The CDR3 contains 15 residues. The germline CDR1 and CDR2 sequences are KGHSH and LQKENI. The V end was cut by 5 bases, the J end by 12 bases, with 22 bases between. CDR3 protein: CASSFQQTSSWELFF. The CDR3 DNA reads as TGTGCCAGCTCATTTCAACAGACCTCTTCATGGGAACTGTTTTTT.

This chain joins TRBV5-1 and TRBJ2-6, with unresolved D. The CDR3 is 14 residues long. Trimming shortened V by 7 bases and J by 0 bases, and 8 bases separated the two germline ends. Germline V CDR1 and CDR2: SGHRS, YFSETQ. The CDR3 reads CASRVSSGANVLTF. The DNA of the CDR3 is TGCGCCAGCCGGGTAAGCTCTGGGGCCAACGTCCTGACTTTC.

This chain connects TRBV6-1 to TRBJ2-5; D remains unclear. V gave up 3 bases and J gave up 5 bases, with 7 bases separating them. Per germline, CDR1 MNHNS and CDR2 SASEGT. The CDR3 sequence is 12 residues long. CDR3 in DNA: TGTGCCAGCAGTGACTTCCGTGAGACCCAGTACTTC. It codes for CASSDFRETQYF.

The chain recombines TRBV9 with TRBJ1-3; 7 nucleotides align to TRBD1. The V segment lost 4 bases and the J segment 0 bases; nucleotides outside the gene matches: 10. CDR1 is SGDLS and CDR2 is YYNGEE in the germline V gene. There are 17 residues in the CDR3. CDR3 amino acids: CASSPSGDRVSGNTIYF. The CDR3 nucleotides are TGTGCCAGCAGCCCCTCGGGCGACAGGGTCTCTGGAAACACCATATATTTT.

This clone was picked up a small number of times. The identical CDR3 is also encoded by other nucleotide sequences in the sample. The chain carries TRBV6-1 and TRBJ1-5, with D possibly TRBD1 on 5 matching bases. The CDR3 length is 14 residues. V gave up 2 bases and J gave up 3 bases, with 8 bases separating them. Per the germline V gene, CDR1 is MNHNS and CDR2 is SASEGT. The CDR3 nucleotides read TGTGCCAGCAGTGAAAGGGGCTTCAATCAGCCCCAGCATTTT. It specifies CASSERGFNQPQHF.

The gene calls are TRBV7-8 and TRBJ2-4; 12 bases match TRBD2. This CDR3 is built from 18 residues. V lost 5 bases and J lost 1; bases outside the gene matches: 9. The V gene's germline CDR1 is SGHVS and CDR2 FQNEAQ. The CDR3 region has the DNA TGTGCCAGCAGCGACCAGGGACTAGCGGGTTTGGCCAAAAACATTCAGTACTTC. Its translation: CASSDQGLAGLAKNIQYF. Filled out from reference TRBV7-8 and TRBJ2-4, the complete variable domain reads GAGVSQSPRYKVAKRGQDVALRCDPISGHVSLFWYQQALGQGPEFLTYFQNEAQLDKSGLPSDRFFAERPEGSVSTLKIQRTQQEDSAVYLCASSDQGLAGLAKNIQYFGAGTRLSVL.

This clone was seen a handful of times. The chain employs TRBV5-5 and TRBJ1-6; tentative D call: TRBD1 (5 bases). CDR3 length: 15 residues. CDR1 SGHKS and CDR2 YYEKEE come from the germline V gene (reference sequence). V lost 1 base to trimming and J lost 5 bases, with 10 bases between them. In DNA, the CDR3 is TGTGCCAGCAGCTTGAGGACAACGGATAATTCACCCCTCCACTTT. It yields the protein CASSLRTTDNSPLHF.

J is TRBJ1-5 and V is TRBV6-6; D gene uncertain. The germline V gene has CDR1 MNHNY and CDR2 SVGAGI (reference sequence). This CDR3 spans 13 amino acids. Trimming shortened V by 4 bases and J by 1 base, and 5 bases separated the two germline ends. The CDR3, as DNA: TGTGCCAGCAGTTTAGAGAGCAATCAGCCCCAGCATTTT. It is translated as CASSLESNQPQHF.

The chain carries TRBV10-3 and TRBJ1-1, with D unresolved. The germline gives CDR1 ENHRY, CDR2 SYGVKD. CDR3 length: 13 amino acids. V gave up 6 bases and J gave up 3 bases, with 11 bases separating them. CDR3 sequence reads: CAIRGMGDTEAFF. CDR3 sequence (DNA): TGTGCCATCAGAGGGATGGGAGACACTGAAGCTTTCTTT.

The V and J genes are TRBV6-5 and TRBJ2-7, with no clear D. V lost 0 bases and J 4 bases, leaving 13 bases between the germline ends. This CDR3 is 15 amino acids long. Germline CDR1 MNHEY, CDR2 SVGAGI. The CDR3 DNA follows: TGTGCCAGCAGTTACTCGAAAGCCTTACTATACGAGCAGTACTTC. Protein sequence: CASSYSKALLYEQYF.

The J gene is TRBJ1-5, the V gene TRBV6-1; D unclear. This CDR3 is built from 13 residues. V lost 4 bases, J lost 7 bases, and 11 bases lay in between. Germline V gene lookup returns CDR1 MNHNS and CDR2 SASEGT. CDR3: CASSVTPDQPQHF. DNA of the CDR3: TGTGCCAGCAGTGTGACCCCAGACCAGCCCCAGCATTTT.

The chain combines TRBV6-5 with TRBJ2-2; maybe TRBD2 (6 bases). Germline V lookup: CDR1 MNHEY, CDR2 SVGAGI. The CDR3 is 14 residues long. V lost 6 bases, J lost 6 bases, and 14 bases lay in between. The CDR3 nucleotides read TGTGCCAGCAGCCGAGCGGGTTTCTCCGGGGAGCTGTTTTTT. It is translated as CASSRAGFSGELFF.

As for this clone: The sample holds other DNA sequences that translate to the same CDR3. The gene calls are TRBV6-5 and TRBJ2-7; 11 bases fit TRBD2. The germline V gene has CDR1 MNHEY and CDR2 SVGAGI. The CDR3 sequence is 16 residues long. With V trimmed by 0 bases and J by 1 base, 2 bases remained unmatched. The chain's CDR3 is CASSYSGTSGSYEQYF. In nucleotides, the CDR3 is TGTGCCAGCAGTTACTCTGGGACTAGCGGTTCCTACGAGCAGTACTTC.

The rearrangement links TRBV4-1 to TRBJ2-1, with a possible D match to TRBD2 (6 bases). The germline CDR1 and CDR2 sequences are MGHRA and YSYEKL. The CDR3 loop spans 17 amino acids. Trimming left V 1 base short and J 4 bases short, with 17 bases between. The CDR3 sequence is CASSQGAGGEWYNEQFF. The CDR3 region has the DNA TGCGCCAGCAGCCAAGGGGCCGGCGGGGAGTGGTACAATGAGCAGTTCTTC.

The chain carries TRBV4-1 and TRBJ2-5; TRBD2 matches at 12 bases. CDR3 length: 17 residues. V shed 4 bases, J shed 5 bases, and the junction held 11 bases outside the gene matches. Per germline, CDR1 MGHRA and CDR2 YSYEKL. The CDR3 sequence: CASSLLLAGGPPETQYF. DNA for the CDR3: TGCGCCAGCAGCCTCCTCCTAGCGGGGGGGCCGCCTGAGACCCAGTACTTC.

J is TRBJ1-2 and V is TRBV9; TRBD1 is a possible D gene (6 bases). The germline gives CDR1 SGDLS, CDR2 YYNGEE. This CDR3 is 13 amino acids long. Trimming cost V 3 bases and J 2 bases, with 8 bases left between them. The CDR3 loop is CASSEGDNYGYTF. The CDR3 region has the DNA TGTGCCAGCAGCGAGGGGGACAACTATGGCTACACCTTC.

To note about this clone: Other DNA sequences in the sample encode the same CDR3. The CDR3 nucleotides are TGTGCCATCAGTCCGGGACAGGGAAATTATGGCTACACCTTC. Amino acids: CAISPGQGNYGYTF. The V gene is TRBV10-3, the J gene TRBJ1-2; 9 bases are a match to TRBD1. This CDR3 has 14 amino acids. The ends lost 5 bases at V and 5 bases at J; junction bases unmatched: 6. CDR1 is ENHRY, CDR2 SYGVKD, per germline.

The chain recombines TRBV29-1 with TRBJ1-2, with 10 bases lining up with TRBD1. The CDR3 sequence is 14 residues long. Germline V gene lookup returns CDR1 SQVTM and CDR2 ANQGSEA. Trimming removed 6 bases from V and 4 bases from J; junction bases left unmatched: 8. The CDR3 here is CSVGDRGSGYGYTF. The CDR3 coding sequence is TGCAGCGTAGGGGACAGGGGATCGGGCTATGGCTACACCTTC.

CDR3 sequence: CASLFGRSQPQHF. The DNA for the CDR3 is TGTGCCAGCTTATTCGGACGGAGTCAGCCCCAGCATTTT. The chain combines TRBV6-1 with TRBJ1-5; D not certain. V lost 8 bases, J lost 6 bases, and 14 bases lay in between. Germline CDR1 and CDR2: MNHNS and SASEGT. This CDR3 is built from 13 residues.

This chain connects TRBV19 to TRBJ1-5; the D gene is possibly TRBD1 (5 bases). Per germline, CDR1 LNHDA and CDR2 SQIVND (reference sequence). This CDR3 region has 15 residues. The germline V and J ends were trimmed by 1 base and 2 bases, with 9 bases remaining between them. This chain's CDR3 is CASSIGGDRNQPQHF. Here the CDR3 DNA reads TGTGCCAGTAGTATAGGAGGGGATCGCAATCAGCCCCAGCATTTT.